This entry features one TCR beta chain sequence. Germline CDR1 LGHDT, CDR2 YNNKEL (reference sequence). The V gene lost 0 bases and the J gene lost 5 bases, with 10 bases spanning the gap. The CDR3 totals 15 residues. This specimen comes from a study of T cells in Graves' hyperthyroidism and ophthalmopathy. RNA transcripts provided the source from which TCR beta CDR3 regions were amplified. First-round RT-PCR with HTBI primers amplified the TCR CDR3 region. TCRdb re-called the multiplex PCR reads with MiXCR, one entry per CDR3 protein. The sample contains fewer than 750,000 distinct CDR3 sequences, roughly 14% of which appear only once.

Sequenced input: blood. This TCR was recovered from a woman aged 45 to 65 with Graves' ophthalmopathy. This rearrangement joins TRBV3-1 to TRBJ2-2; the D gene could be TRBD1 or TRBD2 (5 bases each). The CDR3 region is CASSQDGTLTGELFF. In nucleotides, the CDR3 is TGTGCCAGCAGCCAAGATGGGACGCTTACCGGGGAGCTGTTTTTT.